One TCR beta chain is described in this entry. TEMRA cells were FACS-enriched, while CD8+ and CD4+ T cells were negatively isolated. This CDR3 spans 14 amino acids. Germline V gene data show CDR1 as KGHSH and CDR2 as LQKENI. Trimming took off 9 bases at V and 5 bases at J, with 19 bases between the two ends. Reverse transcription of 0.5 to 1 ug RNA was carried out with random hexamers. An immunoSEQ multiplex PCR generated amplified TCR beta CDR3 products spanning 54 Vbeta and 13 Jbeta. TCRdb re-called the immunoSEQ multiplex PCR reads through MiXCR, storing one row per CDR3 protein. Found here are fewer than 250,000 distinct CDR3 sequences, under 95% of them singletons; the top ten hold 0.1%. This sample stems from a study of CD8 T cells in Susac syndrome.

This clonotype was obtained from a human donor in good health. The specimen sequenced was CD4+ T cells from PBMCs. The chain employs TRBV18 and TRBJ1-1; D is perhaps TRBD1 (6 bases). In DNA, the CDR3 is TGTGCCAGTTCCATACAGGGAGGCGGAACTGAAGCTTTCTTT. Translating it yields CASSIQGGGTEAFF.